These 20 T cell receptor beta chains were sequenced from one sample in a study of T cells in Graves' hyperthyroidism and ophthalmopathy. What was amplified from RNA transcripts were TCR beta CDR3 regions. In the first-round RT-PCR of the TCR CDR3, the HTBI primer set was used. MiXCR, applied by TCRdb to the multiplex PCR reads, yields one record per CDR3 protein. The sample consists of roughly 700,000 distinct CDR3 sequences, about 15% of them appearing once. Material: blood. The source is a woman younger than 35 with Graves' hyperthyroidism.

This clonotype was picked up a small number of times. The CDR3 bases are TGCGCCAGCAGCCAAGATGGGACAGGCTTCACCCAGCATTTT. Protein: CASSQDGTGFTQHF. This chain connects TRBV4-1 to TRBJ1-5, with 8 positions matching TRBD1. Germline loops: CDR1 MGHRA, CDR2 YSYEKL. This CDR3 comprises 14 residues. V trimming: 0 bases; J trimming: 11 bases; junction bases outside the gene matches: 6.

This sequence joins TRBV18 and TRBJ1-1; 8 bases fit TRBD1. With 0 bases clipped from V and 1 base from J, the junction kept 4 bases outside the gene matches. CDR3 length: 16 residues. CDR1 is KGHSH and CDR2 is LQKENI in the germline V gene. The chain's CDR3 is CASSPPTGGRNTEAFF. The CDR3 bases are TGTGCCAGCTCACCACCTACAGGGGGACGGAACACTGAAGCTTTCTTT. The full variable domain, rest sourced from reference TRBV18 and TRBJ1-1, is NAGVMQNPRHLVRRRGQEARLRCSPMKGHSHVYWYRQLPEEGLKFMVYLQKENIIDESGMPKERFSAEFPKEGPSILRIQQVVRGDSAAYFCASSPPTGGRNTEAFFGQGTRLTVV.

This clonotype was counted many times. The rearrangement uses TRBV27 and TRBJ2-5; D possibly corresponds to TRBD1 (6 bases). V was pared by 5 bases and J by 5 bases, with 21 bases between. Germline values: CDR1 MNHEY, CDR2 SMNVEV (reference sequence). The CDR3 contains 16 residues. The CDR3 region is CASSTWTAYSRETQYF. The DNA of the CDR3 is TGTGCCAGCAGTACCTGGACAGCTTACTCGAGGGAGACCCAGTACTTC.

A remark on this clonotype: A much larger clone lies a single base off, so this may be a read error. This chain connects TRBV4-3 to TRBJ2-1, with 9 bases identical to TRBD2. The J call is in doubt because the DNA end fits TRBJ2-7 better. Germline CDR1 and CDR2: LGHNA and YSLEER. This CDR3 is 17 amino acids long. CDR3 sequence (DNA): TGCGCCAGCAGCCAAGATCCGCCAGCGGGAGGTCAGAATGAGCAGTACTTC. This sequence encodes CASSQDPPAGGQNEQYF.

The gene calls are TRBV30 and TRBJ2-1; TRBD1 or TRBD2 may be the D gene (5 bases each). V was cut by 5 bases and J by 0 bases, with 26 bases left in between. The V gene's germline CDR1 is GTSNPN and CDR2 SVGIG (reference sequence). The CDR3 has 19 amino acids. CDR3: CAWGRPSYGRGSSYNEQFF. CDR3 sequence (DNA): TGTGCCTGGGGGCGGCCGTCCTACGGTCGGGGCAGCTCCTACAATGAGCAGTTCTTC.

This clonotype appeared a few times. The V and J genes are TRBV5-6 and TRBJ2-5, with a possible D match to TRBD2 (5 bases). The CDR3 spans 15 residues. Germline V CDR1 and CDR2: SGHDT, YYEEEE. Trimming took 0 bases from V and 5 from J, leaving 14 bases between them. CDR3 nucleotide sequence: TGTGCCAGCAGCTTGGACAAGGGAGTAGTGGAGACCCAGTACTTC. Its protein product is CASSLDKGVVETQYF.

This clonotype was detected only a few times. CDR3 loop: CASTYLHTQYF. CDR3 DNA sequence: TGTGCCAGCACCTACCTTCATACGCAGTATTTT. The chain uses TRBV6-1 and TRBJ2-3; no reliable D call. The CDR3 contains 11 residues. V was pared by 7 bases and J by 7 bases, with 9 bases between. Germline CDR1 reads MNHNS; CDR2 reads SASEGT.

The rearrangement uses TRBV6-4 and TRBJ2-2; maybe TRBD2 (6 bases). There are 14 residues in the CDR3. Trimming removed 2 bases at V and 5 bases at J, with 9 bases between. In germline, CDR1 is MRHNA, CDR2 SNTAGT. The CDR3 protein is CASSDPRGTGELFF. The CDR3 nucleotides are TGTGCCAGCAGTGACCCCCGGGGGACCGGGGAGCTGTTTTTT.

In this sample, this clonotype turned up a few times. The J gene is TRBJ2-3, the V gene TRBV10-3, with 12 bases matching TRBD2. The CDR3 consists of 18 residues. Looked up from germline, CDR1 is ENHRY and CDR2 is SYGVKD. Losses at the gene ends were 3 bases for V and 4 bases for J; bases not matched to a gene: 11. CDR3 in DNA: TGTGCCATCAGTGACCTCGGACTAGCGGGAATCGGATCAGATACGCAGTATTTT. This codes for CAISDLGLAGIGSDTQYF.

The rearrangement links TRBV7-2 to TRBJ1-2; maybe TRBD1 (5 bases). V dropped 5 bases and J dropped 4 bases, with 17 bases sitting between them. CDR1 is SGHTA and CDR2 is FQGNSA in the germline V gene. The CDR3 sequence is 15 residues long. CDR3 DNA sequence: TGTGCCAGCAGCCCTCCTTCGGGACGCTTCTATGGCTACACCTTC. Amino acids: CASSPPSGRFYGYTF.

The CDR3 coding sequence is TGTGCCAGCAAAAGGGGAACGGCCAAAAACATTCAGTACTTC. Translation gives CASKRGTAKNIQYF. The J gene is TRBJ2-4, the V gene TRBV6-1; D might be TRBD1 (5 bases). Trimming cost V 7 bases and J 1 base, with 11 bases left between them. Germline V gene lookup returns CDR1 MNHNS and CDR2 SASEGT. This CDR3 spans 14 amino acids.

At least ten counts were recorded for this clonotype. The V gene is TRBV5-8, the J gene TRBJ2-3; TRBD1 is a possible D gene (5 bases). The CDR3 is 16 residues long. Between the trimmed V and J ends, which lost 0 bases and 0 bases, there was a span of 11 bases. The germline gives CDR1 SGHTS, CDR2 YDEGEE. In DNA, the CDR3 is TGTGCCAGCAGCTTGGGGGGCGGATCTAGCACAGATACGCAGTATTTT. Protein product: CASSLGGGSSTDTQYF.

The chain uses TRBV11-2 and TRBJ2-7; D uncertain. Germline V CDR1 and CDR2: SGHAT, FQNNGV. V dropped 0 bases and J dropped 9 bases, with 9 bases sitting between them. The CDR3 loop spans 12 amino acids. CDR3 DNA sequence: TGTGCCAGCAGCTTAGATAGGGTAGGGCAGTACTTC. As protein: CASSLDRVGQYF.

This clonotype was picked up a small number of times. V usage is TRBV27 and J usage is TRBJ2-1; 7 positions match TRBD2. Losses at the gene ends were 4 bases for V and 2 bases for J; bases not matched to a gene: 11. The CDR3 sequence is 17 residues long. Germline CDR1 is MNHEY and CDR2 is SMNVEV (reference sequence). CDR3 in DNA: TGTGCCAGCAGTTCGTCTCTGTTAGCGGGCCCCTACAATGAGCAGTTCTTC. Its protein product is CASSSSLLAGPYNEQFF.

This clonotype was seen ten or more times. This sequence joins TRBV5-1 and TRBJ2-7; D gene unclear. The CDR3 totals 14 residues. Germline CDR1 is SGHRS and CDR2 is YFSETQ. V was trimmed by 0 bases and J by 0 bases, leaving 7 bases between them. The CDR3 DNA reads TGCGCCAGCAGCTTGGCTCCCAGCTCCTACGAGCAGTACTTC. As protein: CASSLAPSSYEQYF.

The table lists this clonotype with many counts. CDR3 in amino acids: CATSEGPETQYF. In nucleotides, the CDR3 is TGTGCCACCAGTGAGGGCCCGGAGACCCAGTACTTC. The rearrangement links TRBV24-1 to TRBJ2-5, with unresolved D. This CDR3 has 12 residues. V was trimmed by 4 bases and J by 5 bases, leaving 7 bases between them. Per germline, CDR1 KGHDR and CDR2 SFDVKD.

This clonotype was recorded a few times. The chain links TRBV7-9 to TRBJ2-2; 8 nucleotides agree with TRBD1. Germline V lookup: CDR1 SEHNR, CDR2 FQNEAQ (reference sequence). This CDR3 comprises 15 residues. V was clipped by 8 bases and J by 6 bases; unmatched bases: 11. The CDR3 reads CASRLTGAGAGELFF. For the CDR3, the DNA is TGTGCCAGCCGACTGACAGGGGCCGGGGCCGGGGAGCTGTTTTTT. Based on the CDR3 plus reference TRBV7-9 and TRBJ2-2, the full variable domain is DTGVSQNPRHKITKRGQNVTFRCDPISEHNRLYWYRQTLGQGPEFLTYFQNEAQLEKSRLLSDRFSAERPKGSFSTLEIQRTEQGDSAMYLCASRLTGAGAGELFFGEGSRLTVL.

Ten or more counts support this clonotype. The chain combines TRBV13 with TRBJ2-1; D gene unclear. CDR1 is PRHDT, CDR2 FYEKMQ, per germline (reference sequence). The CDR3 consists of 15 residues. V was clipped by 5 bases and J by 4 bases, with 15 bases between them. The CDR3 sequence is CASSPRLGLYNEQFF. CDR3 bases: TGTGCCAGCAGCCCCCGGCTGGGATTATACAATGAGCAGTTCTTC.

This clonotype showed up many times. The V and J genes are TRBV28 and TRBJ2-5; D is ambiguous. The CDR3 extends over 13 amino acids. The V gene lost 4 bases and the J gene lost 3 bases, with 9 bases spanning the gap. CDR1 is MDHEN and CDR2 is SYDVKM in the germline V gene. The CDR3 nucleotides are TGTGCCAGCAGTTGGGTCCTCAAAGAGACCCAGTACTTC. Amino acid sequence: CASSWVLKETQYF.

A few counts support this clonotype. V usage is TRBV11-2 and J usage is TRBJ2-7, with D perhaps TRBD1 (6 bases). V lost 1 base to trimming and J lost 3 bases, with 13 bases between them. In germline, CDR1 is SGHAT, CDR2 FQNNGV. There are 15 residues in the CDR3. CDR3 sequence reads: CASSLGQGQNYEQYF. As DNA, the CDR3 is TGTGCCAGCAGCTTAGGGCAGGGGCAAAACTACGAGCAGTACTTC.